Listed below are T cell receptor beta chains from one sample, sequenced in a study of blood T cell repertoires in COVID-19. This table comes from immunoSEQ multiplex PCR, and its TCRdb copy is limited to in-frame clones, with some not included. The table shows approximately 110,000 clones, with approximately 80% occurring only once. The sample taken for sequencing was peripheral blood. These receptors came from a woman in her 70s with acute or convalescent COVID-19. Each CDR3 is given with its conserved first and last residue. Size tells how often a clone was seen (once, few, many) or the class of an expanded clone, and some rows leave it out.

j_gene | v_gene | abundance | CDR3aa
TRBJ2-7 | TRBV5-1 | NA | CASSLGTGTSVYEQYF
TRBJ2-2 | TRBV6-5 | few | CASSPLAGGTGELFF
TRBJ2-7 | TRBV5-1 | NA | CASSFMTGTFYEQYF
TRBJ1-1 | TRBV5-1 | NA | CASSFSQETEAFF
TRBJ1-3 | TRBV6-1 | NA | CASSGGERGNAGNTIYF
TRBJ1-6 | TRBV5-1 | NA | CASSYGTGSSSPLHF
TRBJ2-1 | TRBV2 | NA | CASSGRRGNNEQFF
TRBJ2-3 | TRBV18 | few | CASSPSLREGGTDTQYF
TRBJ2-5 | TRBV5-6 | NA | CASSWDTQETQYF
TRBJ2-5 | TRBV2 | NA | CASSDLRGETQYF
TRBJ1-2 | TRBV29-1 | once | CSVAEGVSGYGYTF
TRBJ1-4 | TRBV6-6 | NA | CASSADSEKLFF
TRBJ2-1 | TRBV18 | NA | CASSPTLRENNEQFF
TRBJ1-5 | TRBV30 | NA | CAWSIDASQPQHF
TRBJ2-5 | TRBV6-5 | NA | CASSYSQGTGGTQYF
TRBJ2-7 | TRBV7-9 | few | CASSLAAGVSYEQYF
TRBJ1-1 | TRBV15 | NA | CATSRNRGQAFF
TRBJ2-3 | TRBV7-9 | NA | CASSLVLAGITDTQYF
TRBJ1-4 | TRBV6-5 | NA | CASSYGDFSEKLFF
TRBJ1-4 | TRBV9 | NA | CASSARGAGTNEKLFF
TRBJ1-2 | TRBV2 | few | CASRDGTGGRYTF
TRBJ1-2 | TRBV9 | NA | CASSVEATERYGYTF
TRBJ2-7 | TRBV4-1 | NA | CASSHHGLAEGNEQYF
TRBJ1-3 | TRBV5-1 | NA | CASSTESSGNTIYF
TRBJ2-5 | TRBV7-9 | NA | CASSLGLAGGIVETQYF
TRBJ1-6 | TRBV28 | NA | CASSFQNSPLHF
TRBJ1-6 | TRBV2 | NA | CASSEDLLRQGLPLHF
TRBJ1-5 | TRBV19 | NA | CASSTNSGEGQPQHF